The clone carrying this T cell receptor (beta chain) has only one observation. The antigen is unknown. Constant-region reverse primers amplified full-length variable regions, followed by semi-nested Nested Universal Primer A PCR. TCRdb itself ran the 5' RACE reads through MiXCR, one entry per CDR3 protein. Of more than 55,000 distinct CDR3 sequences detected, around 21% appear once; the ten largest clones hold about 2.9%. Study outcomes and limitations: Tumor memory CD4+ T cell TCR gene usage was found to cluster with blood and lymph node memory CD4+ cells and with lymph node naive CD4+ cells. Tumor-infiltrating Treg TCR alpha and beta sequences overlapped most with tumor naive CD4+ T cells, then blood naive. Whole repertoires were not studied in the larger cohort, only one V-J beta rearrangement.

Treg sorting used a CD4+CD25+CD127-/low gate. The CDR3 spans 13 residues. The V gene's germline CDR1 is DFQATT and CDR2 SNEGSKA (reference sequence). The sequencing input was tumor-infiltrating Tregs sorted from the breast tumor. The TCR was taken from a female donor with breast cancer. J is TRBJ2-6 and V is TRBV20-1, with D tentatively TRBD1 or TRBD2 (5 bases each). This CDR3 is CRGTSGGANVLTF. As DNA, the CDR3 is TGCCGTGGGACCTCTGGCGGGGCCAACGTCCTGACTTTC.